This T cell receptor beta chain was identified in a study of T-cell memory formation after mild COVID-19. Across the study: Largely, the TCR clusters proved donor specific.

The CDR3 has 14 residues. Germline V gene sequence: CDR1 SGDLS, CDR2 YYNGEE. The V end was cut by 4 bases, the J end by 5 bases, with 15 bases between. For this clonotype: Antigen specificity is unknown.

Study-wide results and limits: In pre-infection memory, a portion of responding clones appeared, which suggested that cross-reactive memory joined. The authors did not confirm SARS-CoV-2 specificity of second-wave clones peaking day 37.

A 5'RACE reaction primed in the constant segment made cDNA libraries of TCR alpha and TCR beta, and these carried sample barcodes and UMIs. From the 5' RACE reads, TCRdb called clonotypes with MiXCR, one entry per CDR3 protein. This table holds roughly 160,000 distinct CDR3 sequences, approximately 10% found once. Sequencing used PBMCs or a T cell subset sorted from them (not recorded which). This receptor was taken from a man aged 18 to 30 who had mild COVID-19 (a few samples of this study predate the infection). Cell type and time point are not known. The chain joins TRBV9 to TRBJ1-1; tentative D call: TRBD1 (5 bases). The CDR3 coding sequence is TGTGCCAGCAGCCCCGTCCCAGGGAGAACTGAAGCTTTCTTT. It yields the protein CASSPVPGRTEAFF.